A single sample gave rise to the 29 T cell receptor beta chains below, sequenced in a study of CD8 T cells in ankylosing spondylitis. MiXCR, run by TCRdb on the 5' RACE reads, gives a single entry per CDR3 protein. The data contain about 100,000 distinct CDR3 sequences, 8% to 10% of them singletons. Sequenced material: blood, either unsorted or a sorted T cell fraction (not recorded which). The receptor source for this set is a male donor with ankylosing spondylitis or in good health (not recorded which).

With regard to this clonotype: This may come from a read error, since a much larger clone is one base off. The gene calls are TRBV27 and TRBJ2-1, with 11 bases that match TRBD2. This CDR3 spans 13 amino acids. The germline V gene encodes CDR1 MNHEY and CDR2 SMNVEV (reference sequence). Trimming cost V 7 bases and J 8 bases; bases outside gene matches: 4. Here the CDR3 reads CASTGTSGYEQFF. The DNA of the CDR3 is TGTGCCAGCACCGGGACTAGCGGCTATGAGCAGTTCTTC.

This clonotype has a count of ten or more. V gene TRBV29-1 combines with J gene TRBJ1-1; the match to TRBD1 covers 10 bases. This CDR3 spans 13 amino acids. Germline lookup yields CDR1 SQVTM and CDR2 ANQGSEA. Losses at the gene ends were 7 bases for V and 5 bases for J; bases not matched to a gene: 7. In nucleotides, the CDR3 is TGCAGCGGCGCGACAGGGGGCGATACTGAAGCTTTCTTT. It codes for CSGATGGDTEAFF.

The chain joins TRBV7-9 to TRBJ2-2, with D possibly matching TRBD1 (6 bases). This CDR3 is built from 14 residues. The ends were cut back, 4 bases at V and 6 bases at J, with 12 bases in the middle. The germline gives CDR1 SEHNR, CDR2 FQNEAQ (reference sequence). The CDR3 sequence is CASSSGQSAGELFF. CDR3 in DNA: TGTGCCAGCAGCTCAGGACAGAGTGCCGGGGAGCTGTTTTTT. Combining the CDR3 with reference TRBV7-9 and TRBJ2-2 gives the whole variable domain DTGVSQNPRHKITKRGQNVTFRCDPISEHNRLYWYRQTLGQGPEFLTYFQNEAQLEKSRLLSDRFSAERPKGSFSTLEIQRTEQGDSAMYLCASSSGQSAGELFFGEGSRLTVL.

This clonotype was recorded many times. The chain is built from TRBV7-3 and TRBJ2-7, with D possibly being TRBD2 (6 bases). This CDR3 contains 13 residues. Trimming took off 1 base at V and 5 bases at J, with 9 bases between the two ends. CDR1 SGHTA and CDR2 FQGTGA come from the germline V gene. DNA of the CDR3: TGTGCCAGCAGCTTAATAGGCGGGGACGAGCAGTACTTC. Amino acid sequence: CASSLIGGDEQYF.

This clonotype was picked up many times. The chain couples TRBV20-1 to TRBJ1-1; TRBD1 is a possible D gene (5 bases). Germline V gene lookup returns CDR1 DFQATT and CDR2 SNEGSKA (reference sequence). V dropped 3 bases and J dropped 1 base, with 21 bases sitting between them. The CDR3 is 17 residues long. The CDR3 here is CSARPAPTRGANTEAFF. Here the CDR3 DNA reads TGCAGTGCTAGGCCGGCACCTACGCGCGGGGCGAACACTGAAGCTTTCTTT.

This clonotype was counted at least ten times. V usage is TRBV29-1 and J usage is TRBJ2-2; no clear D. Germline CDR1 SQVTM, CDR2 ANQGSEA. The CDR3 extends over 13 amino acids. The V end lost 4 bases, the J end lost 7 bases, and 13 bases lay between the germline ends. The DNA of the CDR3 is TGCAGCGTTGGCCCGAGGTCTCGCGGGGAGCTGTTTTTT. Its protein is CSVGPRSRGELFF.

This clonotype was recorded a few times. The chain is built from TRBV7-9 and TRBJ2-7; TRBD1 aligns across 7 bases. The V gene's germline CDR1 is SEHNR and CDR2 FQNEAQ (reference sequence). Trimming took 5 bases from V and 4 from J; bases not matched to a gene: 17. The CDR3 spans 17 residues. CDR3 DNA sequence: TGTGCCAGCAGCGTAAGAGGGGGAGTCACAGGGGAGTACGAGCAGTACTTC. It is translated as CASSVRGGVTGEYEQYF.

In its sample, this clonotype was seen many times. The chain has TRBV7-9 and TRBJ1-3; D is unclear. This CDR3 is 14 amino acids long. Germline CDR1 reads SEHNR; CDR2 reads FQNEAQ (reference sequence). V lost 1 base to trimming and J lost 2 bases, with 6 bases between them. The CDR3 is CASSLEVPGNTIYF. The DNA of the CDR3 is TGTGCCAGCAGCTTAGAAGTCCCTGGAAACACCATATATTTT.

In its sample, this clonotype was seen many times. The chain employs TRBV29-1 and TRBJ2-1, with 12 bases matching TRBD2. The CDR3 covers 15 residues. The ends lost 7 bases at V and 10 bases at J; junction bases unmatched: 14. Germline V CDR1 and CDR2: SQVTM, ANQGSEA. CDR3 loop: CSAKGGLAGGREQFF. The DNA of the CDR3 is TGCAGCGCCAAAGGGGGCCTAGCGGGAGGGCGAGAGCAGTTCTTC.

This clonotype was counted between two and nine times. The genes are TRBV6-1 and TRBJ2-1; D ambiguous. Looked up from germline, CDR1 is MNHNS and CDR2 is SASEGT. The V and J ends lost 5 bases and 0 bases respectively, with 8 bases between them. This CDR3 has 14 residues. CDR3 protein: CASSRVSSYNEQFF. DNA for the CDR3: TGTGCCAGCAGTCGGGTGAGCTCCTACAATGAGCAGTTCTTC.

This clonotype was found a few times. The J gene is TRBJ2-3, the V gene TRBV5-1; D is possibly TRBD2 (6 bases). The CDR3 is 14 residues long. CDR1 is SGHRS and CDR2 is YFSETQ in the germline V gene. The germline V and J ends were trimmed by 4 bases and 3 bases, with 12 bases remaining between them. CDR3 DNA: TGCGCCAGCAGCCCGCGGAGGGTAACAGATACGCAGTATTTT. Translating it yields CASSPRRVTDTQYF.

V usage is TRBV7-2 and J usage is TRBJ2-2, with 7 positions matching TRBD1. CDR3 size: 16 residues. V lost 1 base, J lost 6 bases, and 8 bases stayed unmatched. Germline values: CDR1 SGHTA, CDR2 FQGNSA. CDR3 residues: CASSLDGTVPPGELFF. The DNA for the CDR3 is TGTGCCAGCAGCTTAGACGGGACAGTTCCCCCCGGGGAGCTGTTTTTT.

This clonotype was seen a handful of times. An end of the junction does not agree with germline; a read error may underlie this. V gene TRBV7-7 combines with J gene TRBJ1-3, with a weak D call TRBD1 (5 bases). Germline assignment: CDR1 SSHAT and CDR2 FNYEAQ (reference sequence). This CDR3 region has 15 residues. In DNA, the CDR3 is TGTGCTAGCAGCCGCGACGGGGCGTCTGGAAACACCATATATTTT. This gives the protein CASSRDGASGNTIYF.

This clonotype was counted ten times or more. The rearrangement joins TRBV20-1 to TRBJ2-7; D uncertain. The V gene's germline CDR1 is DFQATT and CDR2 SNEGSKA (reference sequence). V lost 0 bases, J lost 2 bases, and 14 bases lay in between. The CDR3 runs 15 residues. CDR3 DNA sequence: TGCAGTGCTAGAGATTTAACGGTAGACACCTACGAGCAGTACTTC. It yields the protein CSARDLTVDTYEQYF.

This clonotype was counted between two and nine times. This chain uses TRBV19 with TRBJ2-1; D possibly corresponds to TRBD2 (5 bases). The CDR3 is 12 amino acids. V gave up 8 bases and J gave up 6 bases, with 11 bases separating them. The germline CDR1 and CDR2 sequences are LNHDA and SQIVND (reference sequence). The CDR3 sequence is CASRGLANEQFF. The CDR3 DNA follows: TGTGCCAGTCGAGGGCTAGCCAATGAGCAGTTCTTC.

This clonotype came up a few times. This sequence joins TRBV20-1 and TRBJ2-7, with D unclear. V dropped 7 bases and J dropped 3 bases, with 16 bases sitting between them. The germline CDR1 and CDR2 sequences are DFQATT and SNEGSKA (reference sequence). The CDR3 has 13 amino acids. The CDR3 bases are TGCAGTGTGAGCCCCACCACCCACTACGAGCAGTACTTC. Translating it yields CSVSPTTHYEQYF.

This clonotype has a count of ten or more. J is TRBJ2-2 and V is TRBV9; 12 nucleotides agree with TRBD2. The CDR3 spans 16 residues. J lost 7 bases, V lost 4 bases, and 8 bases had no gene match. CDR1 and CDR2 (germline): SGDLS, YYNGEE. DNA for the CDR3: TGTGCCAGCAGCCCACGGACTAGCGGGGCGCACGGGGAGCTGTTTTTT. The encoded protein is CASSPRTSGAHGELFF.

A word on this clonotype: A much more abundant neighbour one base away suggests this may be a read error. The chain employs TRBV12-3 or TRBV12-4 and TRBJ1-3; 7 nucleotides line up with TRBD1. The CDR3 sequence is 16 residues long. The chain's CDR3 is CARSLQNRGSGNTIYF. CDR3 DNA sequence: TGTGCCAGAAGTTTACAGAACAGGGGCTCTGGAAACACCATATATTTT.

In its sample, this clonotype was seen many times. The CDR3 DNA is TGCAGTGCCGGGGCCAGCCCTACCTACGAGCAGTACTTC. It encodes CSAGASPTYEQYF. This rearrangement joins TRBV20-1 to TRBJ2-7; D assignment may be TRBD1 or TRBD2 (5 bases each). V was shortened by 6 bases and J by 2 bases, with 14 bases between the two germline ends. This CDR3 is built from 13 residues. Germline CDR1 and CDR2: DFQATT and SNEGSKA (reference sequence).

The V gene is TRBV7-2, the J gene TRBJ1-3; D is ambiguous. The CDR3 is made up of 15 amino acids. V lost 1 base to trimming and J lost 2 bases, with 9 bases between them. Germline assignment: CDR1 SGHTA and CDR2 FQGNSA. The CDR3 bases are TGTGCCAGCAGCTTAGATTGGTTCACTGGAAACACCATATATTTT. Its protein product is CASSLDWFTGNTIYF.

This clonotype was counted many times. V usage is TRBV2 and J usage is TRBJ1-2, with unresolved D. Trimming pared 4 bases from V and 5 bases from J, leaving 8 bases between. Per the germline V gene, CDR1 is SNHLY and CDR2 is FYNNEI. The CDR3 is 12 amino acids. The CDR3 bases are TGTGCCAGCAGTGTGGCAGGATATGGCTACACCTTC. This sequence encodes CASSVAGYGYTF.

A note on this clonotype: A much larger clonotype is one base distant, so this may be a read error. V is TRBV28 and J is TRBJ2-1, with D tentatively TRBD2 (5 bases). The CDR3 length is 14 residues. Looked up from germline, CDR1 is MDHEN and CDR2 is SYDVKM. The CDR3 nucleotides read TGTGTCACCAACGGGGTGGTTCCCTCCAATGAGCAGTTCTTC. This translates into CVTNGVVPSNEQFF.

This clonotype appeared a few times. CDR3 protein: CASIGNDGSSAHTF. As DNA, the CDR3 is TGTGCCAGCATTGGAAACGACGGATCATCGGCGCACACCTTC. The chain joins TRBV6-1 to TRBJ1-2; no firm D call. CDR3 length: 14 amino acids. The V gene lost 7 bases and the J gene lost 12 bases, with 24 bases spanning the gap. CDR1 is MNHNS and CDR2 is SASEGT in the germline V gene.

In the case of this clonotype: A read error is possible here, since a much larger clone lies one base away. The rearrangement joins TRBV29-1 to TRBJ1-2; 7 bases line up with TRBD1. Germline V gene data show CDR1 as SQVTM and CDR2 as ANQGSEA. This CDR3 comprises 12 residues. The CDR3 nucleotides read TGCAGCGTTGAAGATAACAGGGGTGGCTACGCCTTC. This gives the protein CSVEDNRGGYAF.

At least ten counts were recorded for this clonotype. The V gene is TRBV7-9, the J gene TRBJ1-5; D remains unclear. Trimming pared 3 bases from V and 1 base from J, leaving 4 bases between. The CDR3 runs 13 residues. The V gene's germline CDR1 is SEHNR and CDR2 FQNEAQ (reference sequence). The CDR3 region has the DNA TGTGCCAGCAGCTTGGAAAGCAATCAGCCCCAGCATTTT. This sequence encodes CASSLESNQPQHF.

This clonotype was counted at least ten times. The CDR3, as DNA: TGCAGTGCTAGAGATTGGACGAGGGCTAATCAGCCCCAGCATTTT. Residues: CSARDWTRANQPQHF. The chain employs TRBV20-1 and TRBJ1-5; D is uncertain. This CDR3 region has 15 residues. The germline V and J ends were trimmed by 0 bases and 4 bases, with 13 bases remaining between them. Germline V gene lookup returns CDR1 DFQATT and CDR2 SNEGSKA (reference sequence).

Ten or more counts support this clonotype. The CDR3 DNA reads TGTGCCAGCAGTTTAGAGGGAGCCGACCAGTACTTC. This sequence encodes CASSLEGADQYF. The chain uses TRBV12-3 or TRBV12-4 and TRBJ2-5, with a weak D call TRBD2 (5 bases). This CDR3 is 12 amino acids long. Trimming removed 1 base at V and 10 bases at J, with 10 bases between.

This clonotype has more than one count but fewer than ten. The CDR3 region is CASSLEGSGQETQYF. The CDR3 DNA reads as TGCGCCAGCAGCTTGGAAGGTAGCGGCCAAGAGACCCAGTACTTC. The chain combines TRBV5-1 with TRBJ2-5; D perhaps matches TRBD2 (6 bases). V lost 0 bases, J lost 1 base, and 10 bases lay in between. The CDR3 sequence is 15 residues long. Germline lookup yields CDR1 SGHRS and CDR2 YFSETQ.

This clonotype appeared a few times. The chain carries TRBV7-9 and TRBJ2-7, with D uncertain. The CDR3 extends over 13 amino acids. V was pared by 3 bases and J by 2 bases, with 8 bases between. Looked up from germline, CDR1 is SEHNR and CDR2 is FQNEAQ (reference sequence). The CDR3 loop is CASSLTTPYEQYF. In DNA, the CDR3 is TGTGCCAGCAGCTTGACAACCCCCTACGAGCAGTACTTC.